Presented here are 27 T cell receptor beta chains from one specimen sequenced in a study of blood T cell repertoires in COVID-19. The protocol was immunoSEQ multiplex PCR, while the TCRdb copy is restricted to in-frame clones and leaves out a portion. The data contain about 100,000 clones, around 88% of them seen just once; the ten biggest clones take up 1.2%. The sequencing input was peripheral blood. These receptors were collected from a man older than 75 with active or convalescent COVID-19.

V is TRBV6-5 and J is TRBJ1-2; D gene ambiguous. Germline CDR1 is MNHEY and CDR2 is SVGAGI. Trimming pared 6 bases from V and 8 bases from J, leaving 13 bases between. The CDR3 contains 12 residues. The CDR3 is CASRSVVRGYTF. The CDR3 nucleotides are TGTGCCAGCAGGTCGGTCGTGAGGGGCTACACCTTC.

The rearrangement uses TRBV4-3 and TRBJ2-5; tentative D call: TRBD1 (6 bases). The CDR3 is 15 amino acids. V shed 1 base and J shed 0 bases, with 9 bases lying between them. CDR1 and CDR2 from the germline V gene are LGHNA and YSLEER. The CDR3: CASSQGGHNQETQYF. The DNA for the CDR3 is TGCGCCAGCAGCCAAGGGGGACATAACCAAGAGACCCAGTACTTC.

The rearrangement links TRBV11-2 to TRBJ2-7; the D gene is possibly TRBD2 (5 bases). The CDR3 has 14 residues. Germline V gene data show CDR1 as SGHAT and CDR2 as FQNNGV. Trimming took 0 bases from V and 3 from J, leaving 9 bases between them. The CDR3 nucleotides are TGTGCCAGCAGCTTAGATGTGGGGAGCTACGAGCAGTACTTC. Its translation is CASSLDVGSYEQYF.

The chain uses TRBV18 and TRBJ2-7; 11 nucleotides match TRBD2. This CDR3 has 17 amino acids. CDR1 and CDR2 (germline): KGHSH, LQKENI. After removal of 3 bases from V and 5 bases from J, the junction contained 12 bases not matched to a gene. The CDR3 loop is CASSPPDTSGRFNEQYF. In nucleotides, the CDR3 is TGTGCCAGCTCACCGCCCGATACTAGCGGGAGATTCAACGAGCAGTACTTC.

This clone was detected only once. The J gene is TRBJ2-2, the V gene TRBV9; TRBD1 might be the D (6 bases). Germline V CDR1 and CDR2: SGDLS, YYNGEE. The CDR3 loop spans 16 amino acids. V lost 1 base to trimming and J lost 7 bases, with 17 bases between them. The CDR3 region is CASSVLAGVYGGELFF. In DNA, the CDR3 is TGTGCCAGCAGCGTATTGGCAGGGGTATACGGCGGGGAGCTGTTTTTT.

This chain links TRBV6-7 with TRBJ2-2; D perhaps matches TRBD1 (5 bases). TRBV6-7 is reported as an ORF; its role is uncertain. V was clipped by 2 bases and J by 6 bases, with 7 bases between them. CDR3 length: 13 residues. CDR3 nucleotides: TGTGCCAGCAGTTACGGCAGGGCCGGGGAGCTGTTTTTT. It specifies CASSYGRAGELFF.

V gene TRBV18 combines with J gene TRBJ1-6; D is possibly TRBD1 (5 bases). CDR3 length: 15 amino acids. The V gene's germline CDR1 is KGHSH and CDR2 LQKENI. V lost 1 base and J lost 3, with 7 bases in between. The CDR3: CASSPQQVYNSPLHF. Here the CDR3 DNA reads TGTGCCAGCTCACCACAACAGGTCTATAATTCACCCCTCCACTTT. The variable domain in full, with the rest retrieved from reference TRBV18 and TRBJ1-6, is NAGVMQNPRHLVRRRGQEARLRCSPMKGHSHVYWYRQLPEEGLKFMVYLQKENIIDESGMPKERFSAEFPKEGPSILRIQQVVRGDSAAYFCASSPQQVYNSPLHFGNGTRLTVT.

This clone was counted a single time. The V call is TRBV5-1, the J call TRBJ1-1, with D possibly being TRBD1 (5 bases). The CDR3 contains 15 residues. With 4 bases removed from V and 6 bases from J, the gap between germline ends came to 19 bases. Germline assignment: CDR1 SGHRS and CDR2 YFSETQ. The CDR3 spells CASSTDSFGVSEAFF. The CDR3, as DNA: TGCGCCAGCAGCACCGACAGCTTTGGGGTCTCTGAAGCTTTCTTT.

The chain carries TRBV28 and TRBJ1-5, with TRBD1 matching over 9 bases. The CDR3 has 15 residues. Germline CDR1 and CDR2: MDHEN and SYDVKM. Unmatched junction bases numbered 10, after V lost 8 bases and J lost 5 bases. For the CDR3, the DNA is TGTGCCAGCGGGACAGGGTACAGTTCCCATCAGCCCCAGCATTTT. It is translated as CASGTGYSSHQPQHF.

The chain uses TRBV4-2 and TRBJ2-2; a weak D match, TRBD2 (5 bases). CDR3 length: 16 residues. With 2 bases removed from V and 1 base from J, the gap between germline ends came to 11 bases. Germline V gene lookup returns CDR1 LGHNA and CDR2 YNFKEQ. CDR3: CASSQTDYMNTGELFF. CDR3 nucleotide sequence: TGTGCCAGCAGCCAAACTGACTACATGAACACCGGGGAGCTGTTTTTT.

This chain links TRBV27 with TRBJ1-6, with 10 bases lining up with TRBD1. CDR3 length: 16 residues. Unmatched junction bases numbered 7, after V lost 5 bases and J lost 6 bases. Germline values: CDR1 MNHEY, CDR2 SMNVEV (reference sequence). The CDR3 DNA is TGTGCCAGCAGTCCCACGGGACAGGGGAGTAATTCACCCCTCCACTTT. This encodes CASSPTGQGSNSPLHF.

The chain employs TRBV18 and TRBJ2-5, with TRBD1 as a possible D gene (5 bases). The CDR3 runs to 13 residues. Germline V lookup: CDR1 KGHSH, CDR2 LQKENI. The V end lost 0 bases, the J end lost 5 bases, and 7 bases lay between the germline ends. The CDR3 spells CASSPPSGETQYF. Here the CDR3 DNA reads TGTGCCAGCTCACCACCGTCAGGGGAGACCCAGTACTTC.

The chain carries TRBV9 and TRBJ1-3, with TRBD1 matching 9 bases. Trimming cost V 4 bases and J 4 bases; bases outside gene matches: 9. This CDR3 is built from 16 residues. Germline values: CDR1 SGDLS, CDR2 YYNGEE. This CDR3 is CASSPRTGATGNTIYF. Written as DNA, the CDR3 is TGTGCCAGCAGCCCCCGGACAGGGGCGACCGGAAACACCATATATTTT.

As DNA, the CDR3 is TGTGCCAGCAGTTCTACTAGTACCCATGAGCAGTTCTTC. Protein sequence: CASSSTSTHEQFF. The rearrangement uses TRBV6-5 and TRBJ2-1, with D possibly matching TRBD2 (5 bases). Germline assignment: CDR1 MNHEY and CDR2 SVGAGI. The CDR3 totals 13 residues. V was shortened by 4 bases and J by 8 bases, with 12 bases between the two germline ends.

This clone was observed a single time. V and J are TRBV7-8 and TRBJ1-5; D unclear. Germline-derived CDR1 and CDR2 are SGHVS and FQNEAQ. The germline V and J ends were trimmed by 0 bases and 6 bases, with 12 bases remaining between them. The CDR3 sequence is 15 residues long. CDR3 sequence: CASSLAGGGSQPQHF. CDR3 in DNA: TGTGCCAGCAGCTTAGCTGGCGGAGGGTCTCAGCCCCAGCATTTT.

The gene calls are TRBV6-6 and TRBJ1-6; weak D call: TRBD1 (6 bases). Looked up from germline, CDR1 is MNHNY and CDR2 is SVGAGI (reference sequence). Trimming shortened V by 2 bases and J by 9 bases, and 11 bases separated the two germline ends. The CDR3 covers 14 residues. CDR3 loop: CASSYVSGVSPLHF. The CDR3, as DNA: TGTGCCAGCAGTTACGTGTCAGGGGTTTCACCCCTCCACTTT.

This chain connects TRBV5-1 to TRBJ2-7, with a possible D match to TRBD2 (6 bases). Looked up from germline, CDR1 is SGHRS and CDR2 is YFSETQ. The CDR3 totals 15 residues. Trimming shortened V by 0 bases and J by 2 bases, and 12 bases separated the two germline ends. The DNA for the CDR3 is TGCGCCAGCAGCTTGGCCATGGCGGGACCCTACGAGCAGTACTTC. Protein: CASSLAMAGPYEQYF.

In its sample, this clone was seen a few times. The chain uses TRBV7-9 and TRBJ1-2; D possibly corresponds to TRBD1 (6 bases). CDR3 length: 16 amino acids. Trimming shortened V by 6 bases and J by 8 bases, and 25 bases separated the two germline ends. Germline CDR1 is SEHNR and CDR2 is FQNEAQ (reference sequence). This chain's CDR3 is CASSSGLLQGPPGYTF. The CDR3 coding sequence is TGTGCCAGCAGTTCGGGCCTCTTACAGGGACCTCCGGGCTACACCTTC.

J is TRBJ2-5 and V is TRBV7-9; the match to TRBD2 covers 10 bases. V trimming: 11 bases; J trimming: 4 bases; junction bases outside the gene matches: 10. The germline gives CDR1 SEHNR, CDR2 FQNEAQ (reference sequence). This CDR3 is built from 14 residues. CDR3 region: CAAATAGGGETQYF. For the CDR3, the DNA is TGTGCCGCTGCCACAGCGGGAGGGGGAGAGACCCAGTACTTC.

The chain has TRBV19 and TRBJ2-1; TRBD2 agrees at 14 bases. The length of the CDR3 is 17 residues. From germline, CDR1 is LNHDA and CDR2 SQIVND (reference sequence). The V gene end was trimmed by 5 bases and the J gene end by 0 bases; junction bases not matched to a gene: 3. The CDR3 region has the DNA TGTGCCAGTAGTCGGACTAGCGGGGGGAGCTCCTACAATGAGCAGTTCTTC. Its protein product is CASSRTSGGSSYNEQFF.

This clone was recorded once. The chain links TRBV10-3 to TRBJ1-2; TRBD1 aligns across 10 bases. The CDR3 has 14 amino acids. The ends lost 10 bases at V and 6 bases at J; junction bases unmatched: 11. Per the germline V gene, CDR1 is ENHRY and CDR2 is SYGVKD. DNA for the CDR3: TGTGCCAGCCGGGACAGGGGTATGGAAAATGGCTACACCTTC. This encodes CASRDRGMENGYTF.

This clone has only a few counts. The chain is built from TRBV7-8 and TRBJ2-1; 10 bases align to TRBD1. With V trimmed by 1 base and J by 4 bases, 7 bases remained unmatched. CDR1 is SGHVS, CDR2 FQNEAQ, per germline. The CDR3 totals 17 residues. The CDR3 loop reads CASSLVFTGQGYNEQFF. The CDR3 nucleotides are TGTGCCAGCAGCTTAGTCTTCACGGGACAGGGGTACAATGAGCAGTTCTTC. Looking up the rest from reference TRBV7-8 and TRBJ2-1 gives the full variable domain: GAGVSQSPRYKVAKRGQDVALRCDPISGHVSLFWYQQALGQGPEFLTYFQNEAQLDKSGLPSDRFFAERPEGSVSTLKIQRTQQEDSAVYLCASSLVFTGQGYNEQFFGPGTRLTVL.

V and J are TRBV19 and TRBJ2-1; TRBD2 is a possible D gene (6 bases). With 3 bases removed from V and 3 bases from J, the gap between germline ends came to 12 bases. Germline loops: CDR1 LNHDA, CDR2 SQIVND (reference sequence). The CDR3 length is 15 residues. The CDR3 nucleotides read TGTGCCAGTAGTATTAGGGCGGGGCACTACAATGAGCAGTTCTTC. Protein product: CASSIRAGHYNEQFF.

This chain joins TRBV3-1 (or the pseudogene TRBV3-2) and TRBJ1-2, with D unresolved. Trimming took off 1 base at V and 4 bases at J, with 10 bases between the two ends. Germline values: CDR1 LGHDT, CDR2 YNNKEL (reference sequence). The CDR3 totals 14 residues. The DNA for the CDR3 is TGTGCCAGCAGCCAAGCGGGGAGGGCCTATGGCTACACCTTC. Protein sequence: CASSQAGRAYGYTF.

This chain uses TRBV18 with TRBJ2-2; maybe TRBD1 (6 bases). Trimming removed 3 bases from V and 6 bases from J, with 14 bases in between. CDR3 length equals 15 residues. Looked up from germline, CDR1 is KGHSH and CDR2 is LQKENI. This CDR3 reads CASSPPRTAAGELFF. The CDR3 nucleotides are TGTGCCAGCTCACCCCCTAGGACAGCCGCCGGGGAGCTGTTTTTT.

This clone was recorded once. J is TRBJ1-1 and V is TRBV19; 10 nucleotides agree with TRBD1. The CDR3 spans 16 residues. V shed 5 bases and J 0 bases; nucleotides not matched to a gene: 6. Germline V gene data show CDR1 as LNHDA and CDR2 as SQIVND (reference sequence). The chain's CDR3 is CASSPGTGAMNTEAFF. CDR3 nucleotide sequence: TGTGCCAGTAGTCCCGGGACAGGGGCGATGAACACTGAAGCTTTCTTT.

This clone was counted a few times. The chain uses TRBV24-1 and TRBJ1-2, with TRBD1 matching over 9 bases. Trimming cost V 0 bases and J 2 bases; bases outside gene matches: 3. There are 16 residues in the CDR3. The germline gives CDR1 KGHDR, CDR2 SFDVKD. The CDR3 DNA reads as TGTGCCACCAGTGATTTGTTGGGACAGGGAAACTATGGCTACACCTTC. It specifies CATSDLLGQGNYGYTF.